These 21 T cell receptor beta chains were all obtained from the same sample, sequenced in a study of blood T cell repertoires in COVID-19. TCRdb's table, derived via immunoSEQ multiplex PCR, lists solely in-frame clones and lacks some. The sample carries about 150,000 clones, roughly 84% recorded once. Sequencing input: peripheral blood. Receptors originate from a man under 40 with COVID-19, enrolled during active disease.

This clone has only one observation. The V call is TRBV28, the J call TRBJ1-5; a weak D match, TRBD1 (5 bases). The germline gives CDR1 MDHEN, CDR2 SYDVKM. The CDR3 runs 13 residues. V was pared by 3 bases and J by 5 bases, with 8 bases between. For the CDR3, the DNA is TGTGCCAGCAGTTTGACAGTGGATCAGCCCCAGCATTTT. This codes for CASSLTVDQPQHF. The variable domain in full, completed from reference TRBV28 and TRBJ1-5, reads DVKVTQSSRYLVKRTGEKVFLECVQDMDHENMFWYRQDPGLGLRLIYFSYDVKMKEKGDIPEGYSVSREKKERFSLILESASTNQTSMYLCASSLTVDQPQHFGDGTRLSIL.

The chain combines TRBV29-1 with TRBJ1-4, with no clear D. CDR1 and CDR2 from the germline V gene are SQVTM and ANQGSEA. The CDR3 loop spans 13 amino acids. V lost 2 bases and J lost 8, with 12 bases in between. The CDR3 nucleotides are TGCAGCGTTGAACCTGGGCCTGGGGAAAAACTGTTTTTT. Protein: CSVEPGPGEKLFF.

The V and J genes are TRBV19 and TRBJ1-2; 9 positions match TRBD1. From germline, CDR1 is LNHDA and CDR2 SQIVND (reference sequence). This CDR3 region has 14 residues. The trim removed 4 bases at V and 5 bases at J, leaving 5 bases unmatched. Written as DNA, the CDR3 is TGTGCCAGTAGTACCCGGGACAGGGTATATGGCTACACCTTC. Residues: CASSTRDRVYGYTF.

The V call is TRBV2, the J call TRBJ2-6; 10 bases fit TRBD2. J lost 1 base, V lost 7 bases, and 7 bases had no gene match. Germline CDR1 SNHLY, CDR2 FYNNEI. This CDR3 spans 17 amino acids. CDR3 loop: CASTPGGLASGANVLTF. Written as DNA, the CDR3 is TGTGCCAGCACTCCAGGGGGACTAGCGTCTGGGGCCAACGTCCTGACTTTC.

The rearrangement uses TRBV9 and TRBJ2-3; possible D gene TRBD2, 5 bases. The germline CDR1 and CDR2 sequences are SGDLS and YYNGEE. The CDR3 has 16 residues. V lost 0 bases and J lost 1, with 12 bases in between. CDR3 DNA: TGTGCCAGCAGCGTAGGTTCTAGCAGAGGCACAGATACGCAGTATTTT. This codes for CASSVGSSRGTDTQYF.

This chain uses TRBV18 with TRBJ1-1; the D gene is possibly TRBD1 (6 bases). Looked up from germline, CDR1 is KGHSH and CDR2 is LQKENI. V gave up 6 bases and J gave up 7 bases, with 15 bases separating them. The CDR3 has 13 residues. The CDR3 bases are TGTGCCAGCTCCGCCGACAGGCGCCTTGAAGCTTTCTTT. This sequence encodes CASSADRRLEAFF.

The chain couples TRBV6-5 to TRBJ1-4; D is ambiguous. V was cut by 5 bases and J by 5 bases, with 15 bases left in between. Germline CDR1 MNHEY, CDR2 SVGAGI. The CDR3 is made up of 15 amino acids. CDR3 coding DNA: TGTGCCAGCAGTCTAGAGCCGGGATTGAATGAAAAACTGTTTTTT. Protein product: CASSLEPGLNEKLFF.

The J gene is TRBJ1-2, the V gene TRBV9; TRBD1 is a possible D gene (5 bases). Germline V gene data show CDR1 as SGDLS and CDR2 as YYNGEE. The V end was cut by 3 bases, the J end by 7 bases, with 19 bases between. CDR3 length: 15 amino acids. The chain's CDR3 is CASSAQASRASGYTF. CDR3 in DNA: TGTGCCAGCAGCGCCCAGGCATCCAGGGCGAGTGGCTACACCTTC.

The gene calls are TRBV13 and TRBJ2-7; D is uncertain. CDR3 length equals 14 residues. Deletions cut 4 bases from V and 3 bases from J, with 13 bases between. Germline values: CDR1 PRHDT, CDR2 FYEKMQ (reference sequence). CDR3 loop: CASSWRRRNYEQYF. DNA of the CDR3: TGTGCCAGCAGCTGGAGACGGCGGAACTACGAGCAGTACTTC.

The sample holds one count of this clone. The chain joins TRBV7-9 to TRBJ2-2; D gene ambiguous. The germline V gene has CDR1 SEHNR and CDR2 FQNEAQ (reference sequence). V was trimmed by 2 bases and J by 5 bases, leaving 9 bases between them. CDR3 length: 14 amino acids. CDR3 amino acids: CASSLTGLTGELFF. CDR3 bases: TGTGCCAGCAGCTTAACGGGTCTGACCGGGGAGCTGTTTTTT.

The chain employs TRBV28 and TRBJ2-1; 8 bases map to TRBD1. This CDR3 has 16 residues. Germline CDR1 MDHEN, CDR2 SYDVKM. Trimming took 5 bases from V and 1 from J; bases not matched to a gene: 7. The DNA of the CDR3 is TGTGCCAGCAGTGAACAGGGGGTTCGATCCTACAATGAGCAGTTCTTC. Protein sequence: CASSEQGVRSYNEQFF.

This chain connects TRBV10-2 to TRBJ1-1; D call uncertain. V lost 3 bases to trimming and J lost 0 bases, with 8 bases between them. This CDR3 is 14 amino acids long. Germline loops: CDR1 WSHSY, CDR2 SAAADI. The CDR3 DNA reads as TGCGCCAGCAGTGAAGCACGCCTGAACACTGAAGCTTTCTTT. This translates into CASSEARLNTEAFF.

CDR3 sequence: CASSHRQGALYEQYF. In DNA form, the CDR3 reads TGCGCCAGCAGCCACAGACAGGGGGCCCTCTACGAGCAGTACTTC. The V and J genes are TRBV4-1 and TRBJ2-7, with 10 bases identical to TRBD1. V lost 3 bases, J lost 3 bases, and 5 bases stayed unmatched. Germline-derived CDR1 and CDR2 are MGHRA and YSYEKL. The CDR3 loop spans 15 amino acids.

The rearrangement joins TRBV4-3 to TRBJ2-4; 9 bases are shared with TRBD1. Germline loops: CDR1 LGHNA, CDR2 YSLEER. Losses at the gene ends were 1 base for V and 7 bases for J; bases not matched to a gene: 5. This CDR3 comprises 15 residues. The CDR3: CASSQGTGVRNIQYF. DNA for the CDR3: TGCGCCAGCAGCCAAGGGACAGGGGTACGGAACATTCAGTACTTC.

This clone was counted only a few times. This sequence joins TRBV5-1 and TRBJ2-7; TRBD1 might be the D (5 bases). This CDR3 region has 16 residues. Looked up from germline, CDR1 is SGHRS and CDR2 is YFSETQ. V dropped 0 bases and J dropped 2 bases, with 15 bases sitting between them. In nucleotides, the CDR3 is TGCGCCAGCAGCTTGGGCCCCCAGGGTGGGACCTACGAGCAGTACTTC. Its protein is CASSLGPQGGTYEQYF.

This clone has just one count. This chain links TRBV7-2 with TRBJ2-7, with 9 nucleotides matching TRBD2. Germline CDR1 SGHTA, CDR2 FQGNSA. This CDR3 is 16 amino acids long. V gave up 4 bases and J gave up 2 bases; unmatched junction bases: 9. Here the CDR3 reads CASSSPIAGDAYEQYF. In DNA form, the CDR3 reads TGTGCCAGCAGCTCCCCCATAGCGGGAGATGCCTACGAGCAGTACTTC.

This sequence joins TRBV7-2 and TRBJ2-2, with 8 bases matching TRBD2. V shed 2 bases and J 4 bases; nucleotides not matched to a gene: 6. The CDR3 totals 16 residues. Germline CDR1 SGHTA, CDR2 FQGNSA. The CDR3 reads CASSLNSGRGTGELFF. The CDR3 DNA follows: TGTGCCAGCAGCTTAAACAGCGGGAGAGGCACCGGGGAGCTGTTTTTT.

The chain carries TRBV30 and TRBJ1-1; no definite D call. V was pared by 5 bases and J by 8 bases, with 12 bases between. CDR1 is GTSNPN and CDR2 is SVGIG in the germline V gene (reference sequence). The CDR3 length is 11 residues. The CDR3 protein is CAWAPGSEAFF. The DNA for the CDR3 is TGTGCCTGGGCTCCGGGTTCCGAAGCTTTCTTT.

This sequence joins TRBV27 and TRBJ2-2; 7 bases map to TRBD1. The CDR3 has 15 residues. The J segment lost 7 bases and the V segment lost 7 bases, leaving 12 bases of the junction unmatched. Germline CDR1 reads MNHEY; CDR2 reads SMNVEV (reference sequence). The CDR3 here is CASTRDSLKSGELFF. In DNA form, the CDR3 reads TGTGCCAGCACCCGGGACAGCTTAAAAAGCGGGGAGCTGTTTTTT.

As DNA, the CDR3 is TGTGCCAGCTCTAAGGGGCAGGGTAACTATGGCTACACCTTC. Translating gives CASSKGQGNYGYTF. The V gene is TRBV28, the J gene TRBJ1-2, with D perhaps matching TRBD1 (5 bases). This CDR3 comprises 14 residues. CDR1 and CDR2 from the germline V gene are MDHEN and SYDVKM. V was cut by 8 bases and J by 1 base, with 14 bases left in between.

This chain joins TRBV7-9 and TRBJ2-7, with TRBD1 matching 8 bases. V was pared by 5 bases and J by 5 bases, with 11 bases of the junction left unmatched. CDR3 length: 15 residues. Germline CDR1 is SEHNR and CDR2 is FQNEAQ (reference sequence). CDR3 region: CASSRPTGALDEQYF. DNA of the CDR3: TGTGCCAGCAGCCGACCGACAGGGGCGCTGGACGAGCAGTACTTC.